A selection of T cell receptor beta chains follows, all from one sample in a study of CXCR3-negative and CXCR3-positive naive CD8 T cells. TCRdb reprocessed the 5' RACE reads and reports one entry per CDR3 protein, with no DNA. This sample's clone table lists some 120,000 distinct CDR3 sequences. The sample comprised naive CXCR3+ CD8+ T cells from blood. The receptors originated from a human donor in good health. Some clones in this sample may be carry-over from other donors' samples. CDR3s include the opening cysteine and the closing phenylalanine or tryptophan.

TRBV29-1	15	TRBJ2-7	CSVVGAFGNSRVQYF
TRBV7-9	13	TRBJ2-1	CASSLVAGDEQFF
TRBV5-5	14	TRBJ2-7	CASSSRDSFYEQYF
TRBV4-3	15	TRBJ1-5	CASSENQEGNQPQHF
TRBV5-6	16	TRBJ2-1	CASSLATGALYNEQFF
TRBV11-2	13	TRBJ2-1	CASSLGTGGEQFF
TRBV27	13	TRBJ2-1	CASSLDPWNEQSF
TRBV10-1	13	TRBJ1-1	CASSGGPPGEAFF
TRBV10-3	13	TRBJ2-7	CAIGPGPTYEQYF
TRBV14	20	TRBJ1-1	CASSQPPLGTVSLWDTEAFF
TRBV20-1	15	TRBJ2-5	CSAGLAGGREETQYF
TRBV28	13	TRBJ2-1	CASSTVSYNEQFF
TRBV11-3	17	TRBJ2-1	CASSLGKRGTDYNEQFF
TRBV29-1	11	TRBJ2-7	CSGLKDGRQYF
TRBV29-1	14	TRBJ2-3	CSVEFNGREDTQYF
TRBV7-3	14	TRBJ2-7	CASSLLASGGEQYF
TRBV6-5	13	TRBJ1-5	CASSYSENQPQHF
TRBV29-1	12	TRBJ2-7	CSGLAPLGEQYF
TRBV7-7	14	TRBJ2-5	CASSLDRTEETQYF
TRBV6-5	15	TRBJ2-5	CASSPRTADQETQYF
TRBV27	15	TRBJ2-7	CASSLSGRGLHEQYF
TRBV12-3/TRBV12-4	14	TRBJ2-7	CASSLGDISYEQYF
TRBV6-2/TRBV6-3	14	TRBJ2-5	CASSTGQGAETQYF
TRBV19	15	TRBJ1-2	CASTPIFDGNYGYTF
TRBV4-1	15	TRBJ2-3	CASSRLVDSTDTQYF
TRBV4-1	16	TRBJ2-7	CASSQERQALYYEQYF
TRBV7-2	14	TRBJ2-3	CASSLVASLSTQYF
TRBV10-1	16	TRBJ1-2	CASSERIREDPPGYTF
TRBV29-1	16	TRBJ2-1	CSVEDRDRGLYNEQFF